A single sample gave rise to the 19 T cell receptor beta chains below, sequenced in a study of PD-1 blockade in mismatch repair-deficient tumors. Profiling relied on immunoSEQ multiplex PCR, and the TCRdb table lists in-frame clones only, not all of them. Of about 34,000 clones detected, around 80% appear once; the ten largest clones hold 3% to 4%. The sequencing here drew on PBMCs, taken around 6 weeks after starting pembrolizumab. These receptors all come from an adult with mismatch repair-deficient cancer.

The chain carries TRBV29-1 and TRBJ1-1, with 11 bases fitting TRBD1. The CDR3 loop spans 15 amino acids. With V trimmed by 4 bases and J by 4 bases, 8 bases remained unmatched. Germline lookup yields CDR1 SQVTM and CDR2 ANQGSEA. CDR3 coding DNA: TGCAGCGTTGCCGGGACAGGGGGAAAGGTCACTGAAGCTTTCTTT. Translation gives CSVAGTGGKVTEAFF. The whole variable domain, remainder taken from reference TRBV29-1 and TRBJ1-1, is SAVISQKPSRDICQRGTSLTIQCQVDSQVTMMFWYRQQPGQSLTLIATANQGSEATYESGFVIDKFPISRPNLTFSTLTVSNMSPEDSSIYLCSVAGTGGKVTEAFFGQGTRLTVV.

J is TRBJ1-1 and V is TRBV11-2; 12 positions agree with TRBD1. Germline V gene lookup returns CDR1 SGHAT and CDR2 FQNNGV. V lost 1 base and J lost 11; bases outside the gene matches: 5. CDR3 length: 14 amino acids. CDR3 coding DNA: TGTGCCAGCAGCTTAGGCTTCGGGACAGGGGGCGCTTTCTTT. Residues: CASSLGFGTGGAFF.

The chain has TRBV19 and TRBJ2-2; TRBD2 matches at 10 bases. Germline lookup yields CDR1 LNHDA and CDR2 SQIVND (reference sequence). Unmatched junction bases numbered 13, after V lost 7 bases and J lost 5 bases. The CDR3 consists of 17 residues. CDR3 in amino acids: CASMRSSSGSWTGELFF. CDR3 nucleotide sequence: TGTGCCAGTATGCGTTCCTCTAGCGGGAGCTGGACCGGGGAGCTGTTTTTT.

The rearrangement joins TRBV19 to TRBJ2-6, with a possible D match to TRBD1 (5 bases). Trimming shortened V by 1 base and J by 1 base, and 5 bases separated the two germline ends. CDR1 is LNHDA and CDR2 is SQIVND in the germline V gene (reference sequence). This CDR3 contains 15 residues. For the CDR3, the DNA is TGTGCCAGTAGTATAGGACAGTCTGGGGCCAACGTCCTGACTTTC. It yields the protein CASSIGQSGANVLTF.

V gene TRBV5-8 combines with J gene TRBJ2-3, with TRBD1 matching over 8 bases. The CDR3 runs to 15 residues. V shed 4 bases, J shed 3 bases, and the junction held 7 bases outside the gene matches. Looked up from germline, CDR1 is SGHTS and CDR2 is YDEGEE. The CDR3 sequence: CASSKGQGITDTQYF. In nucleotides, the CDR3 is TGTGCCAGCAGCAAAGGACAGGGTATAACAGATACGCAGTATTTT.

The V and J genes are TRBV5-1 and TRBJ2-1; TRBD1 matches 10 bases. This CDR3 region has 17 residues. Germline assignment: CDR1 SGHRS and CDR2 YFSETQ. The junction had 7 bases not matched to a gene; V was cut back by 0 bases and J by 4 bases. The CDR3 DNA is TGCGCCAGCAGCTTGGATTTGGTGGGACAGGGGTACAATGAGCAGTTCTTC. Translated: CASSLDLVGQGYNEQFF.

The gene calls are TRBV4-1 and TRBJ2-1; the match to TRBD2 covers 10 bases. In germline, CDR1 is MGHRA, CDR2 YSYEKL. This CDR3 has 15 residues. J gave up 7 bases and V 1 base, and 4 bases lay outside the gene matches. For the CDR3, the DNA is TGCGCCAGCAGCCAAGCTAGCGGGAGAGGGAATGAGCAGTTCTTC. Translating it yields CASSQASGRGNEQFF.

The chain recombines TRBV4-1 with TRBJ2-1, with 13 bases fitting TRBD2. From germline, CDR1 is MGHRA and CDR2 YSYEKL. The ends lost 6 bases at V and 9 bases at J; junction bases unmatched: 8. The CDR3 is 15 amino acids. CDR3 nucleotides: TGCGCCAGCAGACCCGGACTAGCGGGAGTCGGTGAGCAGTTCTTC. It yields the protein CASRPGLAGVGEQFF.

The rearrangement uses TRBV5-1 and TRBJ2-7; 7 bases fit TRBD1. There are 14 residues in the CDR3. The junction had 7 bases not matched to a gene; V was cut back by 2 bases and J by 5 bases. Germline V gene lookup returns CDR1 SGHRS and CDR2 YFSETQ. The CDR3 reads CASSLMDRSHEQYF. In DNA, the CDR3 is TGCGCCAGCAGCTTAATGGACAGGTCCCACGAGCAGTACTTC.

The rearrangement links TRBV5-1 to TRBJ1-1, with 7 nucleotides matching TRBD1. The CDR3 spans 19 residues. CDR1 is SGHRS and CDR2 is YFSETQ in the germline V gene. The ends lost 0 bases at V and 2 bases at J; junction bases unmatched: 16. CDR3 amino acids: CASSLAPAVRGMSNTEAFF. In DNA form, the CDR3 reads TGCGCCAGCAGCTTGGCTCCGGCGGTCAGGGGGATGTCCAACACTGAAGCTTTCTTT.

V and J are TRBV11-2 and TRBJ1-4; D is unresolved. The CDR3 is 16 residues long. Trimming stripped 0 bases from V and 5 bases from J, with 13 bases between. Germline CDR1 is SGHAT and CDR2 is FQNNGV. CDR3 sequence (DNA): TGTGCCAGCAGCTTAGATCGTCCTTTGGAGAATGAAAAACTGTTTTTT. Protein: CASSLDRPLENEKLFF.

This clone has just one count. CDR3 nucleotides: TGTGCCAGCAGTTTAAGGGACAGGGTGAACACTGAAGCTTTCTTT. Translation gives CASSLRDRVNTEAFF. The chain uses TRBV28 and TRBJ1-1, with TRBD1 identical over 9 bases. The germline V gene encodes CDR1 MDHEN and CDR2 SYDVKM. Losses at the gene ends were 2 bases for V and 0 bases for J; bases not matched to a gene: 1. CDR3 length: 15 amino acids.

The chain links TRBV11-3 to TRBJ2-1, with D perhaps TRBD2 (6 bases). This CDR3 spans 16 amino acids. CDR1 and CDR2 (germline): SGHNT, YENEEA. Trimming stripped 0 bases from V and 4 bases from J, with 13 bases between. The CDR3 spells CASSLDGLARYNEQFF. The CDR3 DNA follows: TGTGCCAGCAGCTTAGACGGCCTAGCGAGGTACAATGAGCAGTTCTTC.

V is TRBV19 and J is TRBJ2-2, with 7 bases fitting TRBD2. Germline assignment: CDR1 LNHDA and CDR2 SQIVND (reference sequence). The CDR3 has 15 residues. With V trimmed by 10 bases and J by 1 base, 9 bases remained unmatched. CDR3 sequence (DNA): TGTGCCACTCTCAGAAAGCGGGGGAACACCGGGGAGCTGTTTTTT. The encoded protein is CATLRKRGNTGELFF.

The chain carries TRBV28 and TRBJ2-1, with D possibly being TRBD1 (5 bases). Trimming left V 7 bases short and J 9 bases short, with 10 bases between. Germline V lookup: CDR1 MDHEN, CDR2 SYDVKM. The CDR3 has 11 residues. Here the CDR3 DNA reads TGTGCCAGCAAAGGGGCTGGTGAGCAGTTCTTC. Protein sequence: CASKGAGEQFF.

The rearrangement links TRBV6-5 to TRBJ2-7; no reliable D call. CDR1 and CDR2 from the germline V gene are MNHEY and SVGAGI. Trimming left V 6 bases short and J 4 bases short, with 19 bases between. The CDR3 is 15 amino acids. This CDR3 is CASRKERLSWYEQYF. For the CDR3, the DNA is TGTGCCAGCAGAAAAGAGCGTCTTTCTTGGTACGAGCAGTACTTC.

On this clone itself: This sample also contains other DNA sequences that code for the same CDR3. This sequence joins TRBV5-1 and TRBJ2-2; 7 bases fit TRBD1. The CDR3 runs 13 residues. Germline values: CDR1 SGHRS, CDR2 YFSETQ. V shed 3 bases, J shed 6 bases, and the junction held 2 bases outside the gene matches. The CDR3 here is CASSSQGAGELFF. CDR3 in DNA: TGCGCCAGCAGCTCTCAGGGGGCCGGGGAGCTGTTTTTT.

The CDR3 nucleotides are TGCGCCAGCAGCCCAAGGAGCAGGGTAGAGACCCAGTACTTC. Its protein product is CASSPRSRVETQYF. The V and J genes are TRBV5-1 and TRBJ2-5, with a possible D match to TRBD1 (5 bases). The V and J ends lost 4 bases and 4 bases respectively, with 14 bases between them. Germline V gene sequence: CDR1 SGHRS, CDR2 YFSETQ. The CDR3 totals 14 residues.

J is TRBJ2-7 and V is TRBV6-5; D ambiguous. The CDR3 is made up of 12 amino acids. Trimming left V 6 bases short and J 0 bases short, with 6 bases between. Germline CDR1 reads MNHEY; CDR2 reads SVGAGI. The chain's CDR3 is CASRTSSYEQYF. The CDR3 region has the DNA TGTGCCAGCAGGACATCCTCCTACGAGCAGTACTTC.